This T cell receptor (beta chain) was sequenced in a study of blood T cell repertoires in COVID-19. This table comes from immunoSEQ multiplex PCR, and its TCRdb copy is limited to in-frame clones, with some not included. The profile shows about 70,000 clones, about nine tenths of them singletons. This CDR3 comprises 15 residues. The V gene's germline CDR1 is MNHEY and CDR2 SVGAGI. The V and J ends lost 1 base and 0 bases respectively, with 7 bases between them. The material sequenced was peripheral blood. The J gene is TRBJ2-1, the V gene TRBV6-5, with D unresolved. This clonotype was obtained from a woman of 80 years or more with active or convalescent COVID-19. The CDR3 DNA reads TGTGCCAGCAGTTACTGGAGCAGCTCCTACAATGAGCAGTTCTTC. Translated: CASSYWSSSYNEQFF.